The 26 T cell receptor beta chains below all came from one sample that was sequenced in a study of blood T cells in healthy people across ages. A second PCR of 7 to 11 cycles used a sample-barcoded 5' primer and a J-beta primer mix. TCRdb re-analysed the 5' RACE reads in MiXCR, keeping a single row per CDR3 protein. There are more than 500,000 distinct CDR3 sequences in the sample; around a quarter occur only once, and approximately 3.5% lies in the top ten. These data were also filed under a second study, of T cells of mothers and their children.

The sample consisted of blood. Receptors were obtained from a boy younger than 10 in good health.

CDR3 DNA: TGTGCCAGCAGTTTTGCCACAGGGGACTGTTTCGGCGGGGAGCTGTTTTTT. It is translated as CASSFATGDCFGGELFF. The chain combines TRBV28 with TRBJ2-2; D perhaps matches TRBD1 (7 bases). The germline CDR1 and CDR2 sequences are MDHEN and SYDVKM. Trimming stripped 3 bases from V and 7 bases from J, with 21 bases between. This CDR3 has 17 residues.

The chain combines TRBV30 with TRBJ2-5; D could derive from TRBD1 or TRBD2 (5 bases each). The end of the DNA fits TRBJ2-1 better, so the J call may be wrong. The CDR3 runs to 13 residues. The germline CDR1 and CDR2 sequences are GTSNPN and SVGIG (reference sequence). The DNA for the CDR3 is TGTGCCTGGGGGAGTCTGACAGTCAATGAGCAGTTCTTC. The encoded protein is CAWGSLTVNEQFF.

This clonotype was seen only a few times. The V gene is TRBV3-1, the J gene TRBJ1-6, with D possibly being TRBD1 (6 bases). In germline, CDR1 is LGHDT, CDR2 YNNKEL (reference sequence). The CDR3 sequence is 14 residues long. V dropped 8 bases and J dropped 0 bases, with 8 bases sitting between them. This CDR3 reads CASVGGSYNSPLHF. DNA of the CDR3: TGTGCCAGCGTAGGGGGCTCCTATAATTCACCCCTCCACTTT. Full variable domain (missing parts from reference TRBV3-1 and TRBJ1-6): DTAVSQTPKYLVTQMGNDKSIKCEQNLGHDTMYWYKQDSKKFLKIMFSYNNKELIINETVPNRFSPKSPDKAHLNLHINSLELGDSAVYFCASVGGSYNSPLHFGNGTRLTVT.

The table lists this clonotype with a few counts. The V gene is TRBV7-9, the J gene TRBJ2-4; D remains ambiguous. CDR3 size: 12 residues. The V gene lost 7 bases and the J gene lost 13 bases, with 17 bases spanning the gap. Germline assignment: CDR1 SEHNR and CDR2 FQNEAQ (reference sequence). The CDR3 here is CASTLDKEPQYF. DNA of the CDR3: TGTGCCAGCACCCTTGACAAGGAACCACAGTACTTC.

Of note for this clonotype: The junction departs from germline at one end; a sequencing error may be responsible. The chain has TRBV6-2 or TRBV6-3 and TRBJ2-1; 9 bases line up with TRBD2. This CDR3 is 17 amino acids long. Germline CDR1 is MNHEY and CDR2 is SVGEGT. CDR3 loop: CASNYKVAGVTYNEQFF. CDR3 nucleotides: TGTGCCAGCAATTACAAGGTAGCGGGAGTGACCTACAATGAGCAGTTCTTC.

This clonotype was picked up one time. The gene calls are TRBV7-2 and TRBJ1-4, with D unclear. This CDR3 contains 14 residues. Trimming cost V 5 bases and J 8 bases, with 15 bases left between them. Germline V gives CDR1 SGHTA, CDR2 FQGNSA. The CDR3 sequence: CASSPLDQGEKLFF. In nucleotides, the CDR3 is TGTGCCAGCAGCCCCCTTGACCAAGGGGAAAAACTGTTTTTT. Supplemented by reference TRBV7-2 and TRBJ1-4, the full variable domain reads GAGVSQSPSNKVTEKGKDVELRCDPISGHTALYWYRQSLGQGLEFLIYFQGNSAPDKSGLPSDRFSAERTGGSVSTLTIQRTQQEDSAVYLCASSPLDQGEKLFFGSGTQLSVL.

This sequence joins TRBV14 and TRBJ2-5, with 14 bases matching TRBD2. CDR3 size: 18 residues. Germline V gene data show CDR1 as SGHDN and CDR2 as FVKESK. J lost 4 bases, V lost 0 bases, and 7 bases had no gene match. CDR3 coding DNA: TGTGCCAGCAGCCAAGATTCAGGACTAGCGGGAGGCTTAGAGACCCAGTACTTC. This gives the protein CASSQDSGLAGGLETQYF.

The chain combines TRBV29-1 with TRBJ2-1, with 9 positions matching TRBD2. Near its end, the DNA agrees better with TRBJ2-7, so the J call may be wrong. The CDR3 loop spans 14 amino acids. Germline V gene data show CDR1 as SQVTM and CDR2 as ANQGSEA. As DNA, the CDR3 is TGCAGCGTAACCCAGCGGGAGGCTTCCTACGAGCAGTACTTC. This gives the protein CSVTQREASYEQYF.

The chain recombines TRBV4-1 with TRBJ1-4; no definite D call. The CDR3 spans 16 residues. In germline, CDR1 is MGHRA, CDR2 YSYEKL. V was shortened by 0 bases and J by 0 bases, with 8 bases between the two germline ends. The CDR3 DNA reads TGCGCCAGCAGCCAAGATGTGGGAACAACTAATGAAAAACTGTTTTTT. It encodes CASSQDVGTTNEKLFF.

This clonotype was picked up a small number of times. V usage is TRBV12-5 and J usage is TRBJ2-1, with 13 bases that match TRBD2. V dropped 6 bases and J dropped 5; count of bases not matched to a gene: 7. Per the germline V gene, CDR1 is LGHNT and CDR2 is FRNRAP. The CDR3 sequence is 16 residues long. CDR3 DNA sequence: TGTGCTAGTGGCCCAGCGGGACTAGCGGGAAACAATGAGCAGTTCTTC. Translated, it gives CASGPAGLAGNNEQFF. The complete variable domain, with remaining parts taken from reference TRBV12-5 and TRBJ2-1, reads DARVTQTPRHKVTEMGQEVTMRCQPILGHNTVFWYRQTMMQGLELLAYFRNRAPLDDSGMPKDRFSAEMPDATLATLKIQPSEPRDSAVYFCASGPAGLAGNNEQFFGPGTRLTVL.

This chain joins TRBV6-5 and TRBJ2-7; 8 bases are a match to TRBD1. The germline V gene encodes CDR1 MNHEY and CDR2 SVGAGI. The V segment lost 6 bases and the J segment 3 bases; nucleotides outside the gene matches: 13. The CDR3 extends over 16 amino acids. Here the CDR3 DNA reads TGTGCCAGCAGGCACTCGATCAGGGGGCTTGGCTACGAGCAGTACTTC. It is translated as CASRHSIRGLGYEQYF.

The sample holds many counts of this clonotype. The chain is built from TRBV4-2 and TRBJ2-3, with 7 bases that match TRBD2. Germline V gene lookup returns CDR1 LGHNA and CDR2 YNFKEQ. V lost 1 base and J lost 1; bases outside the gene matches: 5. The CDR3 is 16 amino acids. CDR3: CASSQGSAGGTDTQYF. For the CDR3, the DNA is TGTGCCAGCAGCCAAGGCTCTGCGGGGGGCACAGATACGCAGTATTTT.

V and J are TRBV20-1 and TRBJ2-5; no clear D gene. Looked up from germline, CDR1 is DFQATT and CDR2 is SNEGSKA (reference sequence). V gave up 4 bases and J gave up 1 base, with 10 bases separating them. This CDR3 is built from 13 residues. The CDR3 protein is CSATTLSQETQYF. DNA for the CDR3: TGCAGTGCTACGACACTATCCCAAGAGACCCAGTACTTC.

Note on this clonotype: A much larger clone differs by one base, so this may be a read error. The chain recombines TRBV10-3 with TRBJ1-3, with D tentatively TRBD1 (5 bases). The CDR3 is made up of 14 amino acids. Per the germline V gene, CDR1 is ENHRY and CDR2 is SYGVKD. CDR3 bases: TGTGCCATCAGTGAAGCAGGGTCTGGAAACACCTTATATTTT. It is translated as CAISEAGSGNTLYF.

The genes are TRBV6-1 and TRBJ2-7; 8 nucleotides align to TRBD2. V shed 7 bases and J 3 bases; nucleotides not matched to a gene: 14. CDR1 MNHNS and CDR2 SASEGT come from the germline V gene. The CDR3 runs to 16 residues. This CDR3 reads CASTALRGAQIYEQYF. In DNA form, the CDR3 reads TGTGCCAGCACAGCCTTGCGGGGGGCCCAAATCTACGAGCAGTACTTC.

The chain combines TRBV6-1 with TRBJ2-5, with TRBD1 identical over 9 bases. The CDR3 extends over 16 amino acids. With 6 bases clipped from V and 1 base from J, the junction kept 9 bases outside the gene matches. Germline lookup yields CDR1 MNHNS and CDR2 SASEGT. The CDR3 region is CASRGLGTGTQETQYF. CDR3 coding DNA: TGTGCCAGCAGAGGTTTAGGGACAGGGACCCAAGAGACCCAGTACTTC.

This clonotype has just a few counts. This chain connects TRBV7-9 to TRBJ1-4, with 9 bases lining up with TRBD1. CDR1 is SEHNR and CDR2 is FQNEAQ in the germline V gene (reference sequence). The V gene end was trimmed by 5 bases and the J gene end by 8 bases; junction bases not matched to a gene: 9. This CDR3 has 15 residues. The CDR3 region is CASSPQQGAGEKLFF. The CDR3 DNA follows: TGTGCCAGCAGCCCCCAACAGGGGGCAGGAGAAAAACTGTTTTTT.

CDR3 loop: CASSPPLAGSYNEQFF. CDR3 DNA: TGTGCCAGCTCACCACCGCTAGCGGGCTCCTACAATGAGCAGTTCTTC. This rearrangement joins TRBV18 to TRBJ2-1; 8 bases are shared with TRBD2. This CDR3 has 16 residues. The germline CDR1 and CDR2 sequences are KGHSH and LQKENI. With 0 bases clipped from V and 0 bases from J, the junction kept 1 base outside the gene matches.

This rearrangement joins TRBV10-3 to TRBJ1-4, with D tentatively TRBD1 (5 bases). From germline, CDR1 is ENHRY and CDR2 SYGVKD. The CDR3 runs to 15 residues. The germline V and J ends were trimmed by 8 bases and 0 bases, with 13 bases remaining between them. CDR3 protein: CAIRRAESTNEKLFF. In DNA form, the CDR3 reads TGTGCCATCCGCAGGGCTGAGTCAACTAATGAAAAACTGTTTTTT.

This clonotype has just a few counts. The rearrangement links TRBV24-1 to TRBJ2-3; 9 positions agree with TRBD2. The J segment lost 0 bases and the V segment lost 5 bases, leaving 11 bases of the junction unmatched. CDR1 is KGHDR, CDR2 SFDVKD, per germline. The length of the CDR3 is 18 residues. The CDR3 DNA is TGTGCCACCAGTGCCGGGGGGCGGCTAGCGGGAAGCACAGATACGCAGTATTTT. It codes for CATSAGGRLAGSTDTQYF.

This clonotype was observed many times. The chain employs TRBV5-4 and TRBJ2-1; a weak D match, TRBD2 (5 bases). Between the trimmed V and J ends, which lost 4 bases and 6 bases, there was a span of 11 bases. This CDR3 spans 13 amino acids. Germline V gene data show CDR1 as SGHNT and CDR2 as YYREEE (reference sequence). CDR3 in amino acids: CASSPTRGNEQFF. Here the CDR3 DNA reads TGTGCCAGCAGCCCAACTAGAGGCAATGAGCAGTTCTTC.

The gene calls are TRBV7-7 and TRBJ2-2, with 13 bases aligning to TRBD2. V gave up 5 bases and J gave up 6 bases; unmatched junction bases: 6. CDR1 is SSHAT, CDR2 FNYEAQ, per germline (reference sequence). The CDR3 has 16 amino acids. CDR3 loop: CASSPGLAGDSGELFF. The CDR3 DNA follows: TGTGCCAGCAGCCCAGGACTAGCGGGAGATTCCGGGGAGCTGTTTTTT.

The chain recombines TRBV3-1 with TRBJ1-2; a possible D gene is TRBD1 (5 bases). With 1 base removed from V and 4 bases from J, the gap between germline ends came to 13 bases. CDR3 length: 15 amino acids. CDR1 and CDR2 from the germline V gene are LGHDT and YNNKEL (reference sequence). CDR3 sequence: CASSQGFRVGYGYTF. The CDR3 DNA reads as TGTGCCAGCAGCCAAGGGTTCAGGGTTGGCTATGGCTACACCTTC.

This sequence joins TRBV7-6 and TRBJ2-5, with no clear D. CDR1 and CDR2 from the germline V gene are SGHVS and FNYEAQ. This CDR3 has 13 amino acids. V gave up 4 bases and J gave up 5 bases, with 11 bases separating them. CDR3 sequence: CASSSWERETQYF. The CDR3 bases are TGTGCCAGCAGCTCGTGGGAACGGGAGACCCAGTACTTC.

This CDR3 is CASSLDLRSSYEQYF. In DNA form, the CDR3 reads TGCGCCAGCAGCTTGGATCTCCGGAGCTCCTACGAGCAGTACTTC. J is TRBJ2-7 and V is TRBV5-1; no clear D. The CDR3 runs 15 residues. V was clipped by 0 bases and J by 0 bases, with 10 bases between them. Germline values: CDR1 SGHRS, CDR2 YFSETQ.

The table lists this clonotype with a few counts. The V and J genes are TRBV20-1 and TRBJ1-4, with D maybe TRBD1 (6 bases). The CDR3 is 14 amino acids. Germline V gene lookup returns CDR1 DFQATT and CDR2 SNEGSKA (reference sequence). The germline V and J ends were trimmed by 4 bases and 8 bases, with 17 bases remaining between them. The CDR3 DNA reads TGCAGTGCTAAAACAGGGTCCGCGGTGGAAAAACTGTTTTTT. Translated: CSAKTGSAVEKLFF.